This TCR beta chain was identified in a study of blood T cell repertoires in COVID-19. On the study more broadly: The United States, Italy and Spain were the sources of the acute and convalescent COVID-19 samples. In each case, the material was cDNA or gDNA derived from T cells, B-cell-depleted T cells, or PBMCs.

This clone was seen more than once but under ten times. CDR3 length equals 15 residues. The germline V gene encodes CDR1 SGHTA and CDR2 FQGNSA. V lost 7 bases and J lost 4; bases outside the gene matches: 8. In the study's own analysis: Reference gene primers were amplified, and this amplification served to estimate nucleated cell counts. Some clones are missing from TCRdb's copy, which holds only in-frame ones; the method was immunoSEQ multiplex PCR. V, J and clone size reflect that table, while D and trimming were determined from the DNA. Among over 350,000 clones listed, 80% to 90% were seen once. This chain uses TRBV7-2 with TRBJ2-1; 9 nucleotides align to TRBD1. The receptor comes from a woman aged 25 to 39 with acute or convalescent COVID-19. Sequenced sample: peripheral blood. CDR3: CASNPNRGPYNEQFF. The DNA of the CDR3 is TGTGCCAGCAACCCAAACAGGGGGCCTTACAATGAGCAGTTCTTC.